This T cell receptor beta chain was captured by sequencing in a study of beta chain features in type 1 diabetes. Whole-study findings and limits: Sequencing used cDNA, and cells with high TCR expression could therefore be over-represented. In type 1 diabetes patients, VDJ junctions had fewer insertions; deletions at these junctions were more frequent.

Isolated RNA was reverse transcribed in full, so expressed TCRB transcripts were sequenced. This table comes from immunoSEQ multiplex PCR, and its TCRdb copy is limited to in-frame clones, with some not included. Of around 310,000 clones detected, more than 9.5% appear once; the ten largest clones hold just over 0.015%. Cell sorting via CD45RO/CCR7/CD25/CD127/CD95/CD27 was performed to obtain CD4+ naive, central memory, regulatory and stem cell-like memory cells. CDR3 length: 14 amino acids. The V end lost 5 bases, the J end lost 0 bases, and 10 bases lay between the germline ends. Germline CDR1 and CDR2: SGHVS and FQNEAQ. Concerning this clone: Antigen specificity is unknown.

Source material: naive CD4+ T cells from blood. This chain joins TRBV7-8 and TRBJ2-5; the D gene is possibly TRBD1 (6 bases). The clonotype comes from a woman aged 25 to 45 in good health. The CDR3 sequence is CASSTTGNQETQYF. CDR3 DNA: TGTGCCAGCAGCACAACAGGGAACCAAGAGACCCAGTACTTC.